The 26 T cell receptor beta chains presented below share a single source sample, sequenced in a study of follicular helper T cells after annual influenza vaccination. This table comes from immunoSEQ multiplex PCR, and its TCRdb copy is limited to in-frame clones, with some not included. The sample lists roughly 15,000 clones, approximately 84% seen once, with 0.44% in the top ten. Time point denoted: 2015-2016 season, pre-vaccination. The sequencing used CXCR5- memory CD4+ T cells sorted from blood, collected on the day of influenza vaccination. These receptors all stem from an adult who received the influenza vaccine.

This rearrangement joins TRBV18 to TRBJ2-3; TRBD2 aligns across 9 bases. Germline V gene lookup returns CDR1 KGHSH and CDR2 LQKENI. The trim removed 1 base at V and 6 bases at J, leaving 5 bases unmatched. The CDR3 contains 15 residues. CDR3 sequence (DNA): TGTGCCAGCTCACCACGTGGCGGGGGGGCGGATACGCAGTATTTT. Translation gives CASSPRGGGADTQYF.

The chain links TRBV11-3 to TRBJ1-1, with D unresolved. Trimming pared 1 base from V and 0 bases from J, leaving 9 bases between. The CDR3 consists of 15 residues. Germline V gene sequence: CDR1 SGHNT, CDR2 YENEEA. CDR3 sequence reads: CASSLGHDLNTEAFF. The CDR3 DNA reads TGTGCCAGCAGCTTAGGTCACGACTTGAACACTGAAGCTTTCTTT. The complete variable domain, with remaining parts taken from reference TRBV11-3 and TRBJ1-1, reads EAGVVQSPRYKIIEKKQPVAFWCNPISGHNTLYWYLQNLGQGPELLIRYENEEAVDDSQLPKDRFSAERLKGVDSTLKIQPAELGDSAVYLCASSLGHDLNTEAFFGQGTRLTVV.

This clone was picked up a small number of times. CDR3 amino acids: CASSHSRYYGYTF. CDR3 nucleotides: TGTGCCAGCAGCCACAGCAGGTACTATGGCTACACCTTC. The gene calls are TRBV14 and TRBJ1-2; D unclear. CDR1 is SGHDN and CDR2 is FVKESK in the germline V gene. There are 13 residues in the CDR3. Trimming shortened V by 3 bases and J by 3 bases, and 8 bases separated the two germline ends.

This rearrangement joins TRBV4-3 to TRBJ1-4, with D unresolved. The CDR3 runs 15 residues. The V end lost 0 bases, the J end lost 6 bases, and 11 bases lay between the germline ends. Germline lookup yields CDR1 LGHNA and CDR2 YSLEER. The CDR3: CASSQDLRLYEKLFF. In DNA form, the CDR3 reads TGCGCCAGCAGCCAAGACCTACGCCTGTATGAAAAACTGTTTTTT.

V is TRBV5-1 and J is TRBJ2-5, with 10 nucleotides matching TRBD2. The CDR3 covers 16 residues. The V gene end was trimmed by 4 bases and the J gene end by 2 bases; junction bases not matched to a gene: 8. Looked up from germline, CDR1 is SGHRS and CDR2 is YFSETQ. Written as DNA, the CDR3 is TGCGCCAGCAGCGGGTCGCCAGCGGGGGGGCAAGAGACCCAGTACTTC. It encodes CASSGSPAGGQETQYF.

This clone was seen more than once but under ten times. The rearrangement uses TRBV5-1 and TRBJ2-7; D not certain. V was clipped by 5 bases and J by 5 bases, with 11 bases between them. Per the germline V gene, CDR1 is SGHRS and CDR2 is YFSETQ. There are 12 residues in the CDR3. CDR3 coding DNA: TGCGCCAGCAGAGCAGACCAGGACGAGCAGTACTTC. Translated, it gives CASRADQDEQYF.

V gene TRBV28 combines with J gene TRBJ1-5, with 9 bases fitting TRBD1. The V gene end was trimmed by 7 bases and the J gene end by 7 bases; junction bases not matched to a gene: 11. The germline CDR1 and CDR2 sequences are MDHEN and SYDVKM. The CDR3 has 15 amino acids. CDR3 DNA sequence: TGTGCCAGCACCCCTCCGGACAGGGGTATCCAGCCCCAGCATTTT. Amino acids: CASTPPDRGIQPQHF.

The chain combines TRBV7-2 with TRBJ1-1; 8 positions match TRBD1. CDR3 length: 15 residues. V was pared by 5 bases and J by 6 bases, with 11 bases of the junction left unmatched. Per germline, CDR1 SGHTA and CDR2 FQGNSA. DNA of the CDR3: TGTGCCAGCAGCCCACGCAGGGGGCCCGGCGCTGAAGCTTTCTTT. Translating it yields CASSPRRGPGAEAFF.

This clone appeared once. The chain carries TRBV21-1 and TRBJ2-1; the table assigns TRBD2, which was not confirmed against the DNA. TRBV21-1 is assigned pseudogene status. The CDR3 loop spans 17 amino acids. The CDR3 reads CASSKGGRTSGYNEQFF. CDR3 sequence (DNA): TGTGCCAGCAGCAAAGGGGGTCGGACTAGCGGGTACAATGAGCAGTTCTTC.

The chain links TRBV19 to TRBJ1-2; D remains ambiguous. There are 11 residues in the CDR3. Germline values: CDR1 LNHDA, CDR2 SQIVND (reference sequence). V lost 5 bases and J lost 4, with 5 bases in between. In DNA, the CDR3 is TGTGCCAGTAGTTTCAGCTATGGCTACACCTTC. Its translation: CASSFSYGYTF.

This rearrangement joins TRBV27 to TRBJ2-5; the D gene is possibly TRBD2 (6 bases). This CDR3 has 13 amino acids. Trimming took 5 bases from V and 5 from J, leaving 12 bases between them. Germline-derived CDR1 and CDR2 are MNHEY and SMNVEV (reference sequence). This CDR3 is CASSPRLVETQYF. CDR3 DNA sequence: TGTGCCAGCAGTCCAAGACTAGTCGAGACCCAGTACTTC.

This clone was picked up one time. The chain uses TRBV6-1 and TRBJ2-2; 8 nucleotides match TRBD2. In germline, CDR1 is MNHNS, CDR2 SASEGT. V shed 4 bases, J shed 6 bases, and the junction held 10 bases outside the gene matches. This CDR3 spans 16 amino acids. The CDR3 nucleotides are TGTGCCAGCAGTGCCCAACGGGGGGGTTGGCCCGGGGAGCTGTTTTTT. This translates into CASSAQRGGWPGELFF.

This clone was seen a few times. The chain uses TRBV4-2 and TRBJ1-2; D not certain. CDR3 size: 14 residues. Germline CDR1 LGHNA, CDR2 YNFKEQ. Trimming removed 0 bases at V and 3 bases at J, with 8 bases between. CDR3 sequence (DNA): TGTGCCAGCAGCCAAGATGGCCAGGACTATGGCTACACCTTC. It codes for CASSQDGQDYGYTF.

The chain combines TRBV5-3 with TRBJ1-2; TRBD1 matches 10 bases. TRBV5-3 counts as an open reading frame of uncertain function. This CDR3 contains 17 residues. V lost 0 bases to trimming and J lost 4 bases; unmatched junction nucleotides: 9. CDR3 residues: CARSLGFPGQGSYGYTF. CDR3 bases: TGTGCCAGAAGCTTGGGGTTTCCGGGACAGGGGTCCTATGGCTACACCTTC.

The chain combines TRBV7-2 with TRBJ2-5; 7 bases align to TRBD2. The CDR3 has 15 amino acids. The V and J ends lost 3 bases and 5 bases, in that order; junction bases with no gene match: 9. Germline V lookup: CDR1 SGHTA, CDR2 FQGNSA. CDR3 nucleotides: TGTGCCAGCAGCTTCGCAGCGGGGATTCAGGAGACCCAGTACTTC. This sequence encodes CASSFAAGIQETQYF.

This chain links TRBV4-1 with TRBJ1-1, with 9 nucleotides matching TRBD1. Trimming at V came to 1 base and at J to 4 bases, leaving 13 bases not matched to a gene. The CDR3 extends over 18 amino acids. Germline V CDR1 and CDR2: MGHRA, YSYEKL. CDR3 sequence (DNA): TGCGCCAGCAGCCAAGCCTCATTACAGGGGGCTAGGATCACTGAAGCTTTCTTT. Translation gives CASSQASLQGARITEAFF.

The rearrangement joins TRBV9 to TRBJ2-7; TRBD2 matches at 7 bases. The germline gives CDR1 SGDLS, CDR2 YYNGEE. The CDR3 covers 14 residues. The trim removed 0 bases at V and 5 bases at J, leaving 5 bases unmatched. DNA of the CDR3: TGTGCCAGCAGCGTAGCGGGGGGAGGTCACGAGCAGTACTTC. Protein sequence: CASSVAGGGHEQYF. Together with reference TRBV9 and TRBJ2-7, the CDR3 gives the full variable domain: DSGVTQTPKHLITATGQRVTLRCSPRSGDLSVYWYQQSLDQGLQFLIQYYNGEERAKGNILERFSAQQFPDLHSELNLSSLELGDSALYFCASSVAGGGHEQYFGPGTRLTVT.

This clone was found a few times. The chain combines TRBV6-1 with TRBJ1-6, with 10 bases that match TRBD1. The junction had 5 bases not matched to a gene; V was cut back by 0 bases and J by 6 bases. The CDR3 is 17 amino acids. In germline, CDR1 is MNHNS, CDR2 SASEGT. The CDR3 region is CASSEALTGGGNSPLHF. For the CDR3, the DNA is TGTGCCAGCAGTGAAGCCCTGACAGGGGGCGGTAATTCACCCCTCCACTTT.

This chain connects TRBV7-3 to TRBJ2-1, with 8 nucleotides matching TRBD1. CDR1 is SGHTA, CDR2 FQGTGA, per germline. The CDR3 length is 15 residues. V lost 5 bases, J lost 4 bases, and 7 bases stayed unmatched. DNA of the CDR3: TGTGCCAGCAGCCTCAGGGGGCCGTCTTACAATGAGCAGTTCTTC. Translation: CASSLRGPSYNEQFF.

This rearrangement joins TRBV6-5 to TRBJ2-1, with D unclear. Trimming cost V 4 bases and J 6 bases, with 13 bases left between them. The germline CDR1 and CDR2 sequences are MNHEY and SVGAGI. This CDR3 has 14 residues. The chain's CDR3 is CASSLEIYRNEQFF. The CDR3 DNA sequence: TGTGCCAGCAGTTTGGAGATATACCGCAATGAGCAGTTCTTC.

The chain combines TRBV4-1 with TRBJ2-3; a weak D match, TRBD2 (6 bases). CDR1 MGHRA and CDR2 YSYEKL come from the germline V gene. CDR3 length: 15 residues. Trimming stripped 2 bases from V and 0 bases from J, with 9 bases between. CDR3 amino acids: CASSQIGTSTDTQYF. In nucleotides, the CDR3 is TGCGCCAGCAGCCAAATAGGGACTAGCACAGATACGCAGTATTTT.

There are a few counts of this clone. The rearrangement joins TRBV7-6 to TRBJ2-7; 7 bases agree with TRBD1. V shed 4 bases and J 1 base; nucleotides not matched to a gene: 7. The CDR3 has 15 residues. Germline CDR1 is SGHVS and CDR2 is FNYEAQ. In DNA, the CDR3 is TGTGCCAGCAGCTCCAGGACAGGCCAGTCCTACGAGCAGTACTTC. Translated: CASSSRTGQSYEQYF.

This chain links TRBV18 with TRBJ2-3; weak D call: TRBD2 (6 bases). Per germline, CDR1 KGHSH and CDR2 LQKENI. This CDR3 has 15 amino acids. V lost 6 bases to trimming and J lost 4 bases, with 17 bases between them. Written as DNA, the CDR3 is TGTGCCAGCTCCCGTTTAACGGGGGTGGCAGATACGCAGTATTTT. This gives the protein CASSRLTGVADTQYF.

V is TRBV25-1 and J is TRBJ1-4; 7 positions match TRBD1. There are 14 residues in the CDR3. V gave up 4 bases and J gave up 6 bases; unmatched junction bases: 5. Germline V lookup: CDR1 MGHDK, CDR2 SYGVNS. CDR3 bases: TGTGCCAGCAGTGTAGGGGGCGCTTATGAAAAACTGTTTTTT. It yields the protein CASSVGGAYEKLFF.

The chain couples TRBV9 to TRBJ2-7; D is uncertain. The V gene's germline CDR1 is SGDLS and CDR2 YYNGEE. Trimming removed 0 bases from V and 7 bases from J, with 14 bases in between. There are 14 residues in the CDR3. CDR3 sequence: CASSVDVQAGEQYF. The CDR3 DNA sequence: TGTGCCAGCAGCGTAGACGTGCAGGCCGGGGAGCAGTACTTC.

The chain couples TRBV5-1 to TRBJ2-3; possibly TRBD1 for D (5 bases). Germline CDR1 reads SGHRS; CDR2 reads YFSETQ. V was cut by 4 bases and J by 0 bases, with 15 bases left in between. The CDR3 length is 16 residues. CDR3 bases: TGCGCCAGCAGCCTTTCCGGACATACTAGCACAGATACGCAGTATTTT. Its protein is CASSLSGHTSTDTQYF.